This T cell receptor (beta chain) was sequenced for a study of cytomegalovirus exposure and HLA in healthy donors. Study results and caveats: Reportedly, HLA-A and HLA-B alleles of most subjects were accurately predicted from TCR beta. Most TCR sequences were uncommon, yet certain public TCRs appeared in many donors.

Nominally healthy donors were sampled, though unrecorded immune exposures were likely. Remarks on this clone: Antigen specificity is unknown.

The PCR employed 60 Vbeta primers together with 13 Jbeta primers. Produced via immunoSEQ multiplex PCR; TCRdb's table is partial and in-frame only. The sample has under 200,000 clones; about 80% are singletons. Trimming left V 3 bases short and J 3 bases short, with 11 bases between. This CDR3 is 14 amino acids long. Germline V gene data show CDR1 as LNHDA and CDR2 as SQIVND (reference sequence). Sample: PBMCs. This receptor was obtained from a woman between 45 and 65 years old in good health and CMV-seronegative. This rearrangement joins TRBV19 to TRBJ1-2; D call uncertain. The DNA for the CDR3 is TGTGCCAGTAGTATCCTCGACAAGTACTATGGCTACACCTTC. It specifies CASSILDKYYGYTF.